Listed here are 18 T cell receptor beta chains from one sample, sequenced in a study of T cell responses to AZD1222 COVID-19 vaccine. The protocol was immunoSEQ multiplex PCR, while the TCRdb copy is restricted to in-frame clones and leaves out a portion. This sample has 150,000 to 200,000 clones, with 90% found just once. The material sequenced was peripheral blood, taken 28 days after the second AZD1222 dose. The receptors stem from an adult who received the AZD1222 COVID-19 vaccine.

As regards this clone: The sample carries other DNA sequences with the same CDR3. The CDR3 sequence: CASSLAPYEQYF. The DNA for the CDR3 is TGTGCCAGCAGCTTAGCCCCCTACGAGCAGTACTTC. The chain carries TRBV7-8 and TRBJ2-7; no firm D call. The CDR3 consists of 12 residues. Per germline, CDR1 SGHVS and CDR2 FQNEAQ. Trimming pared 0 bases from V and 2 bases from J, leaving 2 bases between.

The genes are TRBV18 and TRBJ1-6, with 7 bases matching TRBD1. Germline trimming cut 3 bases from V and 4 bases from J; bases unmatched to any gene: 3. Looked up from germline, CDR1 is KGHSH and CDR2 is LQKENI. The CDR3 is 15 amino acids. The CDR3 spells CASSPPGQYNSPLHF. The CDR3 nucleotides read TGTGCCAGCTCACCCCCGGGACAGTATAATTCACCCCTCCACTTT. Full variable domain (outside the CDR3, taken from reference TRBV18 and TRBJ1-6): NAGVMQNPRHLVRRRGQEARLRCSPMKGHSHVYWYRQLPEEGLKFMVYLQKENIIDESGMPKERFSAEFPKEGPSILRIQQVVRGDSAAYFCASSPPGQYNSPLHFGNGTRLTVT.

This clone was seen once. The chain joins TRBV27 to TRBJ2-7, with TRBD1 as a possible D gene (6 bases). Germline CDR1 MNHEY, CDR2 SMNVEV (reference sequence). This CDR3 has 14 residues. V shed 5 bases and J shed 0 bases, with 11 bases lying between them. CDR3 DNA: TGTGCCAGCAGTCCCAGGGGATTCTCCTACGAGCAGTACTTC. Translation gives CASSPRGFSYEQYF.

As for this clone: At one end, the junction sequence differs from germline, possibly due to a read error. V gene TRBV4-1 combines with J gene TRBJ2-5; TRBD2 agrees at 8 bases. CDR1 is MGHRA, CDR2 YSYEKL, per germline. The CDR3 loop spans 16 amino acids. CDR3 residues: CASSEETGGPRETQYF. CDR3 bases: TGCGCCAGCAGCGAAGAGACGGGAGGGCCCCGAGAGACCCAGTACTTC.

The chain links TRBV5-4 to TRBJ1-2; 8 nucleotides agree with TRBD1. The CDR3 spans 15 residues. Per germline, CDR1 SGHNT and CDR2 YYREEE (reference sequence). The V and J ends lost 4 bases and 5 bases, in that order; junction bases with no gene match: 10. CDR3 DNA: TGTGCCAGCAGCCCTCCGACAGGGGAGCTATATGGCTACACCTTC. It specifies CASSPPTGELYGYTF.

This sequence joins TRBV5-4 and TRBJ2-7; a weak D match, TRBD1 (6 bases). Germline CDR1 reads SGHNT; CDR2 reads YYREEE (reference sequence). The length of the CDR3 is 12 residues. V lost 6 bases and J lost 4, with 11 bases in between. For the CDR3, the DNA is TGTGCCAGCAAGGGAAGGGGGTACGAGCAGTACTTC. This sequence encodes CASKGRGYEQYF.

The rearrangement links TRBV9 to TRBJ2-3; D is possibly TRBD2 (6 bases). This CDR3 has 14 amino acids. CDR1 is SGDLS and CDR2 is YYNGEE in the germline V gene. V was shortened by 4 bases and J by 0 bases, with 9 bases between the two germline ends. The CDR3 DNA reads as TGTGCCAGCAGCCCGGGGGTTAGCACAGATACGCAGTATTTT. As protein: CASSPGVSTDTQYF.

The CDR3 protein is CASSPGGDSPLHF. CDR3 sequence (DNA): TGTGCCAGCTCACCTGGCGGGGACTCACCCCTCCACTTT. The chain has TRBV18 and TRBJ1-6; D perhaps matches TRBD1 (5 bases). V shed 3 bases and J shed 10 bases, with 10 bases lying between them. Per germline, CDR1 KGHSH and CDR2 LQKENI. This CDR3 is 13 amino acids long.

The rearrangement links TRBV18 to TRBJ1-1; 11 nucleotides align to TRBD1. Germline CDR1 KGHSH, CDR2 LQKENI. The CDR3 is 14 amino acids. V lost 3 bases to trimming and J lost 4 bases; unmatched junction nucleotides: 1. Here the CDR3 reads CASSPGTGGTEAFF. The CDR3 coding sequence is TGTGCCAGCTCACCCGGGACAGGGGGCACTGAAGCTTTCTTT.

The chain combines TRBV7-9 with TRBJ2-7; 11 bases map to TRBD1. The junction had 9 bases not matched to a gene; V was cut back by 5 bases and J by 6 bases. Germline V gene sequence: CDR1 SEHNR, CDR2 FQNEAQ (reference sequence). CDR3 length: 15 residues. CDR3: CASSPGTGGYGEQYF. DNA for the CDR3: TGTGCCAGCAGCCCGGGGACAGGGGGTTACGGCGAGCAGTACTTC.

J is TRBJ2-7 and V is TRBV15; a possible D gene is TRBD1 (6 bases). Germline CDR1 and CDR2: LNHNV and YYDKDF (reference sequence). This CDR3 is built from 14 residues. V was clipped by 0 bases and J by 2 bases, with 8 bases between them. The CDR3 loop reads CATSRDEGAYEQYF. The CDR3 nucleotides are TGTGCCACCAGCAGAGACGAGGGGGCCTACGAGCAGTACTTC.

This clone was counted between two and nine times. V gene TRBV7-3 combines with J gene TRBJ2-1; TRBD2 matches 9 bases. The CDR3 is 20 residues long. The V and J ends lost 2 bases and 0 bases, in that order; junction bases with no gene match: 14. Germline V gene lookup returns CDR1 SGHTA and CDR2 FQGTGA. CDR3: CASSLDLGLAGRNSYNEQFF. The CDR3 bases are TGTGCCAGCAGCTTAGATTTGGGGCTAGCGGGAAGAAACTCCTACAATGAGCAGTTCTTC.

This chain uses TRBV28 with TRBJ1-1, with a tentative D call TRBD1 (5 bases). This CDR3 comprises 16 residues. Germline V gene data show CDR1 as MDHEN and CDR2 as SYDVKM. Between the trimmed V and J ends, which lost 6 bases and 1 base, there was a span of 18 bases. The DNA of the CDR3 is TGTGCCAGCAGCTTCCTAGACCGAGGGGAGAACACTGAAGCTTTCTTT. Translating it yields CASSFLDRGENTEAFF.

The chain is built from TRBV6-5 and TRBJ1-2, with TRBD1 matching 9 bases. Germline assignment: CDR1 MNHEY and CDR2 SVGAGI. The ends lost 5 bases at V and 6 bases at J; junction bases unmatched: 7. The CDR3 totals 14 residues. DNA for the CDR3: TGTGCCAGCAGTCCCGGGACAGGGTCTCATGGCTACACCTTC. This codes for CASSPGTGSHGYTF.

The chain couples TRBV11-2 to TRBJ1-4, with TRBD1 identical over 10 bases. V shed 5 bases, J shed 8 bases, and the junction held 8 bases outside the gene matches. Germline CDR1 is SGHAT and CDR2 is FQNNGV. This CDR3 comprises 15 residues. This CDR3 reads CASSARTGGGEKLFF. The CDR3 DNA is TGTGCCAGCAGCGCCCGGACAGGGGGTGGAGAAAAACTGTTTTTT.

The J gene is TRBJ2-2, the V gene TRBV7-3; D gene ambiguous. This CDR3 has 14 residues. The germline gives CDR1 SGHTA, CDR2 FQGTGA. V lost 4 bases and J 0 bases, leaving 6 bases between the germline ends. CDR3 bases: TGTGCCAGCAGCTCTAGACCGAACACCGGGGAGCTGTTTTTT. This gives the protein CASSSRPNTGELFF.

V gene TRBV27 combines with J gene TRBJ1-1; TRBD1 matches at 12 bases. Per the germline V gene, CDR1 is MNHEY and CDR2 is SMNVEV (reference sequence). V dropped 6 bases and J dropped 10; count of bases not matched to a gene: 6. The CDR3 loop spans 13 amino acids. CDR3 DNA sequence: TGTGCCAGCAGGGGGACAGGGGGCGTCGGAGCTTTCTTT. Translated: CASRGTGGVGAFF.

The CDR3 DNA reads TGTGCCAGCGTGGTCCCGGGGAGCTCTGAAGCTTTCTTT. This gives the protein CASVVPGSSEAFF. The chain employs TRBV28 and TRBJ1-1; D is unresolved. Germline-derived CDR1 and CDR2 are MDHEN and SYDVKM. The CDR3 spans 13 residues. V lost 8 bases and J 6 bases, leaving 16 bases between the germline ends.